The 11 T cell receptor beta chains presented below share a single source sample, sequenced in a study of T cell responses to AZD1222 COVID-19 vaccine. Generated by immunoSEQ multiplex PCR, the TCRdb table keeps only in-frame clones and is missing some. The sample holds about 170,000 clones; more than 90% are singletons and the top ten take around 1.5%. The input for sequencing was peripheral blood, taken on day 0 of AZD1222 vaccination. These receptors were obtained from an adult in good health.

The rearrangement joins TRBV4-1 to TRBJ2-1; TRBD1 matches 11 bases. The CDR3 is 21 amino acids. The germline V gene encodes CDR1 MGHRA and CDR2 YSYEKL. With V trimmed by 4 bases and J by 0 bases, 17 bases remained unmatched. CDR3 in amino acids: CASSRTPTGTGGYSSYNEQFF. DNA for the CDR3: TGCGCCAGCAGCCGCACGCCAACTGGGACAGGGGGTTATAGCTCCTACAATGAGCAGTTCTTC.

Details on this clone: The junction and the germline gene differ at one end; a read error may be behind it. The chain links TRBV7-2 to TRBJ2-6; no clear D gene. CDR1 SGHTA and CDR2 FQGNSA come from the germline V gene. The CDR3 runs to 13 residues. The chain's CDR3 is CASSQPGANVLTF. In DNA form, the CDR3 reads TGTGCCAGCAGCCAACCTGGCGCCAACGTCCTGACTTTC.

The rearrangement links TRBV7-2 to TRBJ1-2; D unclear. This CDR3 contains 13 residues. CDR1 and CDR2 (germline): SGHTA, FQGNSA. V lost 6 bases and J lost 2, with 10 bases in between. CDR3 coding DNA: TGTGCCAGCAGGAGCGGACGGAACTATGGCTACACCTTC. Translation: CASRSGRNYGYTF.

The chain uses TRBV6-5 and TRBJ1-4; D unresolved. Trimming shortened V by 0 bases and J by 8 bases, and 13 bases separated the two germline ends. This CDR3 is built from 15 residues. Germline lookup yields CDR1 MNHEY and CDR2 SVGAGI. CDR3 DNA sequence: TGTGCCAGCAGTTACTCGCCCCGGGTAGGGGAAAAACTGTTTTTT. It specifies CASSYSPRVGEKLFF.

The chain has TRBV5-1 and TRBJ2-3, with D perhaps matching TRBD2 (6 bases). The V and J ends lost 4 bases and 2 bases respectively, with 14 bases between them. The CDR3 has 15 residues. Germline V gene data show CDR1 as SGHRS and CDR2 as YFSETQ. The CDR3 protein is CASSLVGEATDTQYF. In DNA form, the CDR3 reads TGCGCCAGCAGCCTGGTGGGGGAGGCCACAGATACGCAGTATTTT.

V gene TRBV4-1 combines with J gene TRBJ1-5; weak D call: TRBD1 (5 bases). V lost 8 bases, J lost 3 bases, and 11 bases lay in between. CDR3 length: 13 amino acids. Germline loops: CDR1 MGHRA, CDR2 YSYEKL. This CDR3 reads CASGRGPNQPQHF. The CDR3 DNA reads TGCGCCAGCGGCCGGGGCCCCAATCAGCCCCAGCATTTT.

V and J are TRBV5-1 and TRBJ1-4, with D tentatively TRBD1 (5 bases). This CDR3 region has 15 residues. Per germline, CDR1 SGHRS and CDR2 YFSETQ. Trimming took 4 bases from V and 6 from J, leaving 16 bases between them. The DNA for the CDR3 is TGCGCCAGCAGCAACGGAGGGGATATCGATGAAAAACTGTTTTTT. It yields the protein CASSNGGDIDEKLFF.

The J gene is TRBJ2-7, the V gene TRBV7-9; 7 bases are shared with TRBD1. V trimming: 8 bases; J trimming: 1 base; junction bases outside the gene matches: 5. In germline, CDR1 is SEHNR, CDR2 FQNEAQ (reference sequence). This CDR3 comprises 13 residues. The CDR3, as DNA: TGTGCCAGCGGACAGGCCTCGTCCTACGAGCAGTACTTC. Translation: CASGQASSYEQYF.

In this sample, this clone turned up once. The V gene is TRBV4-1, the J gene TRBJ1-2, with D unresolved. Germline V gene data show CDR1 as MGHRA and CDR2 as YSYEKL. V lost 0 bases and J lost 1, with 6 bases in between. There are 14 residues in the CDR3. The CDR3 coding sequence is TGCGCCAGCAGCCAAGACCGGAATAACTATGGCTACACCTTC. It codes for CASSQDRNNYGYTF.

CDR3 protein: CASRTNTGELFF. The CDR3 region has the DNA TGTGCCAGCAGGACGAACACCGGGGAGCTGTTTTTT. The chain combines TRBV12-3 or TRBV12-4 with TRBJ2-2; D uncertain. The CDR3 is 12 amino acids. With 6 bases removed from V and 0 bases from J, the gap between germline ends came to 2 bases.

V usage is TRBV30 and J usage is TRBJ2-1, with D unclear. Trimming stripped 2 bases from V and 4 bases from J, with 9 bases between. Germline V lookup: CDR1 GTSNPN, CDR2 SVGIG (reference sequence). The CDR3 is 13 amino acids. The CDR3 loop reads CAWSWQIYNEQFF. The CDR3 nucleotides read TGTGCCTGGAGTTGGCAAATTTACAATGAGCAGTTCTTC. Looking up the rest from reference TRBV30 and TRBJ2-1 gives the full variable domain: SQTIHQWPATLVQPVGSPLSLECTVEGTSNPNLYWYRQAAGRGLQLLFYSVGIGQISSEVPQNLSASRPQDRQFILSSKKLLLSDSGFYLCAWSWQIYNEQFFGPGTRLTVL.